These T cell receptor beta chains were read from a single sample in a study of T cell responses to AZD1222 COVID-19 vaccine. TCRdb keeps only in-frame clones here, not all; method: immunoSEQ multiplex PCR. The sample lists about 150,000 clones; 80% to 90% were seen once. Sequencing was performed on peripheral blood, taken 28 days after the second AZD1222 dose. Source of these receptors: an adult who received the AZD1222 COVID-19 vaccine. Each CDR3 is given with its conserved first and last residue. A D gene is named only where the DNA matches it firmly. Clone size is shown for a subset of rows, as once, few, many or a class of expanded clone.

D | J | size | V | DNA | CDR3
NA | TRBJ2-1 | NA | TRBV10-3 | TGTGCCATCAGTGATATGCCGAGCTCCTACAATGAGCAGTTCTTC | CAISDMPSSYNEQFF
TRBD2 | TRBJ2-3 | NA | TRBV11-2 | TGTGCCAGCAGCCTCCATGGACTAGCGGGAATTGCAGATACGCAGTATTTT | CASSLHGLAGIADTQYF
TRBD2 | TRBJ2-2 | NA | TRBV5-1 | TGCGCCAGCAGCTTAACTAGCGGCTACACCGGGGAGCTGTTTTTT | CASSLTSGYTGELFF
TRBD1 | TRBJ2-3 | NA | TRBV7-9 | TGTGCCAGCAGCGCGGGACAGGGCCTTCTCACAGATACGCAGTATTTT | CASSAGQGLLTDTQYF
NA | TRBJ2-3 | once | TRBV5-4 | TGTGCCAGCAGCTTGAGAGTAGGCGGGGAGACAGATACGCAGTATTTT | CASSLRVGGETDTQYF
TRBD2 | TRBJ2-1 | few | TRBV7-7 | TGTGCTAGCAGCTCCCGGGCAGCGGGAGGTTGGAATGAGCAGTTCTTC | CASSSRAAGGWNEQFF
NA | TRBJ1-4 | once | TRBV28 | TGTGCCAGCAGCCCGGCTAGGGGGGTTAGCGAAAAACTGTTTTTT | CASSPARGVSEKLFF
NA | TRBJ1-1 | few | TRBV6-6 | TGTGCCAGCACTCGACATCAGGGGCCGTTGAACACTGAAGCTTTCTTT | CASTRHQGPLNTEAFF
NA | TRBJ2-7 | NA | TRBV19 | TGTGCCAGTAGTGCCCTAGCCGGAGGCGGCGAGCAGTACTTC | CASSALAGGGEQYF
NA | TRBJ2-5 | NA | TRBV2 | TGTGCCAGCAGTGGCCCAGGTCGGCAGCTGGAGACCCAGTACTTC | CASSGPGRQLETQYF
NA | TRBJ2-7 | NA | TRBV12-3/TRBV12-4 | TGTGCCAGCAGTTTAGCCGACAGGTACGAGCAGTACTTC | CASSLADRYEQYF
NA | TRBJ2-1 | NA | TRBV5-4 | TGTGCCAGCAGCTTGGGCATTTCCACCTACAATGAGCAGTTCTTC | CASSLGISTYNEQFF
NA | TRBJ2-7 | NA | TRBV28 | TGTGCCAGCATGCCGGGTCCCTACGAGCAGTACTTC | CASMPGPYEQYF
NA | TRBJ2-7 | NA | TRBV9 | TGTGCCAGCAGCGTAGGGTACGGCGAGCAGTACTTC | CASSVGYGEQYF
TRBD2 | TRBJ2-5 | NA | TRBV7-2 | TGTGCCAGCAGCATAACCGGGGGGACGAGGGAGACCCAGTACTTC | CASSITGGTRETQYF
NA | TRBJ2-2 | NA | TRBV7-2 | TGTGCCAGCAGCTTTATGGACACCGGGGAGCTGTTTTTT | CASSFMDTGELFF
NA | TRBJ1-1 | few | TRBV4-3 | TGCGCCAGCAGCCAATCAAGGGAAACGGAAGCTTTCTTT | CASSQSRETEAFF
TRBD2 | TRBJ2-7 | few | TRBV27 | TGTGCCAGCAGTGGTAGCGGGAGTACGGGGGAGCAGTACTTC | CASSGSGSTGEQYF
NA | TRBJ2-5 | NA | TRBV1 | TGCACCAGCAGCCAAGACCCGACAGGGGAAGAGACCCAGTACTTC | CTSSQDPTGEETQYF
NA | TRBJ2-1 | NA | TRBV19 | TGTGCCAGTAGTAAAGACAGCTACAATGAGCAGTTCTTC | CASSKDSYNEQFF
NA | TRBJ1-2 | NA | TRBV4-3 | TGCGCCAGCAGCCAAGATCCAGGGTTGGGTAGCAACTATGGCTACACCTTC | CASSQDPGLGSNYGYTF
TRBD2 | TRBJ2-7 | NA | TRBV6-5 | TGTGCCAGCAGTTTTACCGGACTAGCGGGAGGCCATGTGGAGTACTTC | CASSFTGLAGGHVEYF
NA | TRBJ1-2 | few | TRBV19 | TGTGCCAGTAGTATCTCGTCAGGACCCCTCTATGGCTACACCTTC | CASSISSGPLYGYTF
TRBD1 | TRBJ1-4 | NA | TRBV10-3 | TGTGCCATCAGTGAGTCCCGGGACAGGAATGAAAAACTGTTTTTT | CAISESRDRNEKLFF
TRBD1 | TRBJ1-4 | NA | TRBV10-3 | TGTGCCATCAGTGAAGGGGGACAGTTGGATGAAAAACTGTTTTTT | CAISEGGQLDEKLFF
NA | TRBJ1-1 | once | TRBV6-5 | TGTGCCAGCAGTTACAGGCGGACATCGAACACTGAAGCTTTCTTT | CASSYRRTSNTEAFF
TRBD1 | TRBJ2-1 | NA | TRBV24-1 | TGTGCCACCAGTGATCCGCGCCGGGACAGGGCCAATGAGCAGTTCTTC | CATSDPRRDRANEQFF
NA | TRBJ2-1 | NA | TRBV5-1 | TGCGCCAGCAGCTTGGATTGGGGGGCTAACAATGAGCAGTTCTTC | CASSLDWGANNEQFF
NA | TRBJ1-6 | NA | TRBV3-1/TRBV3-2 | TGTGCCAGCAGCCAGCCCAACTATAATTCACCCCTCCACTTT | CASSQPNYNSPLHF
NA | TRBJ1-2 | NA | TRBV28 | TGTGCCAGCAGTTCCCGAGGTGGGGATGGCTACACCTTC | CASSSRGGDGYTF
NA | TRBJ2-4 | NA | TRBV7-2 | TGTGCCAGCAGCTTTCTAGGGGCCAAAAACATTCAGTACTTC | CASSFLGAKNIQYF
TRBD2 | TRBJ2-1 | NA | TRBV3-1/TRBV3-2 | TGTGCCAGCAGCCCGTGGACTAGCGGGAGCTCCTACAATGAGCAGTTCTTC | CASSPWTSGSSYNEQFF
TRBD1 | TRBJ1-6 | NA | TRBV5-5 | TGTGCCAGCAGGAGGGACAGGGTAGGGTCACCCCTCCACTTT | CASRRDRVGSPLHF
TRBD1 | TRBJ1-1 | NA | TRBV25-1 | TGTGCCAGCAGTGGGTCAACAGGGGGCTTGGCTGAAGCTTTCTTT | CASSGSTGGLAEAFF
NA | TRBJ1-1 | once | TRBV18 | TGTGCCAGCTCACCACAGAAGGGGCTCAACACTGAAGCTTTCTTT | CASSPQKGLNTEAFF
NA | TRBJ2-2 | NA | TRBV30 | TGTGCCTGGAGGGAAGCGGCTAACACCGGGGAGCTGTTTTTT | CAWREAANTGELFF
TRBD2 | TRBJ2-3 | few | TRBV5-1 | TGCGCCAGCAGCCCAAGCCCGGGACTAGCGGGAGGCCCGGTTGCTGATACGCAGTATTTT | CASSPSPGLAGGPVADTQYF
TRBD2 | TRBJ2-7 | NA | TRBV19 | TGTGCCAGTAGTATGCTAGCGGACGCCTACGAGCAGTACTTC | CASSMLADAYEQYF
NA | TRBJ2-3 | NA | TRBV29-1 | TGCAGCGTTGGAGTAACGGGAGATACGCAGTATTTT | CSVGVTGDTQYF
NA | TRBJ2-7 | NA | TRBV5-4 | TGTGCCAGCAGCTCGGGACGGCCCTACGAGCAGTACTTC | CASSSGRPYEQYF
NA | TRBJ2-1 | NA | TRBV21-1 | TGTGCCAGCAGCAAAGCGCTTTATAGGCGGTCCTACAATGAGCAGTTCTTC | CASSKALYRRSYNEQFF
NA | TRBJ1-1 | NA | TRBV7-9 | TGTGCCAGCAGCCAAAAAATAAGGTTAGACCCTGAAGCTTTCTTT | CASSQKIRLDPEAFF
TRBD1 | TRBJ1-5 | NA | TRBV5-1 | TGCGCCAGCAGCGAGGGACAGGGCAATCAGCCCCAGCATTTT | CASSEGQGNQPQHF
NA | TRBJ2-7 | NA | TRBV19 | TGTGCCAGTAGCCCAGGGGCTCAAAACTCTTACGAGCAGTACTTC | CASSPGAQNSYEQYF
NA | TRBJ1-2 | NA | TRBV5-4 | TGTGCCAGCAGCGACAAGGCGGGGGCGAGGGGCGGCTACACCTTC | CASSDKAGARGGYTF
NA | TRBJ2-2 | NA | TRBV7-3 | TGTGCCAGCAGCCCCACGGGGAACACCGGGGAGCTGTTTTTT | CASSPTGNTGELFF